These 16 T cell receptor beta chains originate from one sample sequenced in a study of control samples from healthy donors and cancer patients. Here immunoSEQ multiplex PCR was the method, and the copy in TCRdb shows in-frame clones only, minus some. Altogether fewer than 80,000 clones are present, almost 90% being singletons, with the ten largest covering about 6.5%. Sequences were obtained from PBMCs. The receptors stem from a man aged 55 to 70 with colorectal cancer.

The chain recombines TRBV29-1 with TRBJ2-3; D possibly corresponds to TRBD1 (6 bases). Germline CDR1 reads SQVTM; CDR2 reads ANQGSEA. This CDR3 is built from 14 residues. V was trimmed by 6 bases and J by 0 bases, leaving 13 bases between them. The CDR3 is CSVLGGDSTDTQYF. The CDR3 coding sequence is TGCAGCGTCTTAGGGGGAGATAGCACAGATACGCAGTATTTT.

The CDR3 DNA sequence: TGTGCCAGCAGCTCTCGGGTTCTGGGCTACACCTTC. It yields the protein CASSSRVLGYTF. The chain is built from TRBV7-9 and TRBJ1-2; D is unclear. CDR3 length: 12 residues. The V end lost 4 bases, the J end lost 8 bases, and 11 bases lay between the germline ends. The V gene's germline CDR1 is SEHNR and CDR2 FQNEAQ (reference sequence). Variable domain in full (rest from reference TRBV7-9 and TRBJ1-2): DTGVSQNPRHKITKRGQNVTFRCDPISEHNRLYWYRQTLGQGPEFLTYFQNEAQLEKSRLLSDRFSAERPKGSFSTLEIQRTEQGDSAMYLCASSSRVLGYTFGSGTRLTVV.

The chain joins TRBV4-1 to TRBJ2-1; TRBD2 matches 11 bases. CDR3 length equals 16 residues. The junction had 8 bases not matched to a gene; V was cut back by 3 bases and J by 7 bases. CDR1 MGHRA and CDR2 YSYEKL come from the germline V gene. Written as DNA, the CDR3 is TGCGCCAGCAGCCATGAACGGACTAGCGGGTGGAATGAGCAGTTCTTC. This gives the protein CASSHERTSGWNEQFF.

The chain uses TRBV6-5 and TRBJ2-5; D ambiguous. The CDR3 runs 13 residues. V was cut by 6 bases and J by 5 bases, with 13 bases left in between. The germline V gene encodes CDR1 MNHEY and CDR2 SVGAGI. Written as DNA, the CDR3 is TGTGCCAGCAGGATAGGGTCGGCGGAGACCCAGTACTTC. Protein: CASRIGSAETQYF.

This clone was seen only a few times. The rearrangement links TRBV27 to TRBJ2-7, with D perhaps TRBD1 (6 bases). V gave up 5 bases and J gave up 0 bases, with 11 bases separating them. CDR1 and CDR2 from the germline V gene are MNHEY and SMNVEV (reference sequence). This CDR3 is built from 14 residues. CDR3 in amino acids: CASSPWDNSYEQYF. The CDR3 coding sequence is TGTGCCAGCAGTCCATGGGACAACTCCTACGAGCAGTACTTC.

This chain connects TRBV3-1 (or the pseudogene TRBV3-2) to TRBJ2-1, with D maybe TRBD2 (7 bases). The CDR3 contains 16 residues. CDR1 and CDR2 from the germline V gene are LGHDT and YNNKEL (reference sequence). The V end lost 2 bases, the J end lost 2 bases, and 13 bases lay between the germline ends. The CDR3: CASSQRGGRTYNEQFF. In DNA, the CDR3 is TGTGCCAGCAGCCAAAGGGGGGGGAGGACCTACAATGAGCAGTTCTTC.

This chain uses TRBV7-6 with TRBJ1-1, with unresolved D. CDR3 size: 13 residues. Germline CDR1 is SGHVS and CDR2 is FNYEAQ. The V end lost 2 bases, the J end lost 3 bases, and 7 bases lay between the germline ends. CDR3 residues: CASSLYRDTEAFF. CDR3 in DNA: TGTGCCAGCAGCTTATATAGGGACACTGAAGCTTTCTTT.

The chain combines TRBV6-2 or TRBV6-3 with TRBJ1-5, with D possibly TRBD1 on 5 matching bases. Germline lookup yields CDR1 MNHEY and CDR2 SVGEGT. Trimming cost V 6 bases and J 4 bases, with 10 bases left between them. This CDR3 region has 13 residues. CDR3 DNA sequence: TGTGCCAGCAGCATGACAGAGAATCAGCCCCAGCATTTT. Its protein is CASSMTENQPQHF.

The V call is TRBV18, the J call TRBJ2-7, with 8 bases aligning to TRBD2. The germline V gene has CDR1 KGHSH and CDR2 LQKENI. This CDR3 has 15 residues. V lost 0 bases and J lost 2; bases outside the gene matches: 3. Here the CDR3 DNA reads TGTGCCAGCTCACCACCCGGGGGGGTCGCCTACGAGCAGTACTTC. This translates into CASSPPGGVAYEQYF.

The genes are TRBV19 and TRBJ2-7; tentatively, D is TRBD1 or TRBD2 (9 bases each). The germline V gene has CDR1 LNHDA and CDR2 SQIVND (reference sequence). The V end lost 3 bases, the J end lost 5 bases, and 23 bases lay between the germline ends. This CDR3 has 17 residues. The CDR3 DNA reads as TGTGCCAGTAGTATCGCCGCGGGGGGGACAGGGCTGAACGAGCAGTACTTC. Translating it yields CASSIAAGGTGLNEQYF.

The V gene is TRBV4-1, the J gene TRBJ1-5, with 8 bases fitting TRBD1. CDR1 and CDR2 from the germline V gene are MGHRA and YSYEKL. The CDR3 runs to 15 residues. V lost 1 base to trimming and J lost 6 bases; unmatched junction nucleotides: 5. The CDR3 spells CASSQGQGAGQPQHF. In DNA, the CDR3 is TGCGCCAGCAGCCAAGGTCAGGGGGCCGGTCAGCCCCAGCATTTT.

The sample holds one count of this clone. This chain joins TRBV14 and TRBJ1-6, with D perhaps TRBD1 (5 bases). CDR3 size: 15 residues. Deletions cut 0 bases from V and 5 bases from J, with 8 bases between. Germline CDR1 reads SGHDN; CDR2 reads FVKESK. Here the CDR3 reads CASSQDARDNSPLHF. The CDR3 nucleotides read TGTGCCAGCAGCCAAGATGCCAGGGATAATTCACCCCTCCACTTT.

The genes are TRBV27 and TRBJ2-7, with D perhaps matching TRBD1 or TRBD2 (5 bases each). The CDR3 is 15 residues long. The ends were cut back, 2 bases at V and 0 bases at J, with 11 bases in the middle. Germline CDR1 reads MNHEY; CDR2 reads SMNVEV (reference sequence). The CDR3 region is CASSLASGSSYEQYF. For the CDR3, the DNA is TGTGCCAGCAGTTTAGCGTCAGGGAGCTCCTACGAGCAGTACTTC.

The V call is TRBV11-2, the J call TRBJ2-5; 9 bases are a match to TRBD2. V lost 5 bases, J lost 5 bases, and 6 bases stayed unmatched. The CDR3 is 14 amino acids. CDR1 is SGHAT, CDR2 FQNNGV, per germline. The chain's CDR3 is CASSLSAGGETQYF. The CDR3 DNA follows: TGTGCCAGCAGCCTGTCCGCGGGGGGGGAGACCCAGTACTTC.

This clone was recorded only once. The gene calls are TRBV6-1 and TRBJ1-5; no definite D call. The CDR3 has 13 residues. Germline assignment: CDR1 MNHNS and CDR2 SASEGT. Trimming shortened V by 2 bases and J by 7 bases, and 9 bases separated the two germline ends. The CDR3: CASSERLNQPQHF. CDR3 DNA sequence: TGTGCCAGCAGTGAACGGCTGAACCAGCCCCAGCATTTT.

The CDR3 DNA follows: TGTGCCAGCAAAAGTTCTTGGAATTCACCCCTCCACTTT. Translated: CASKSSWNSPLHF. V and J are TRBV5-8 and TRBJ1-6; no definite D call. Per the germline V gene, CDR1 is SGHTS and CDR2 is YDEGEE. This CDR3 is built from 13 residues. V gave up 6 bases and J gave up 7 bases, with 11 bases separating them.